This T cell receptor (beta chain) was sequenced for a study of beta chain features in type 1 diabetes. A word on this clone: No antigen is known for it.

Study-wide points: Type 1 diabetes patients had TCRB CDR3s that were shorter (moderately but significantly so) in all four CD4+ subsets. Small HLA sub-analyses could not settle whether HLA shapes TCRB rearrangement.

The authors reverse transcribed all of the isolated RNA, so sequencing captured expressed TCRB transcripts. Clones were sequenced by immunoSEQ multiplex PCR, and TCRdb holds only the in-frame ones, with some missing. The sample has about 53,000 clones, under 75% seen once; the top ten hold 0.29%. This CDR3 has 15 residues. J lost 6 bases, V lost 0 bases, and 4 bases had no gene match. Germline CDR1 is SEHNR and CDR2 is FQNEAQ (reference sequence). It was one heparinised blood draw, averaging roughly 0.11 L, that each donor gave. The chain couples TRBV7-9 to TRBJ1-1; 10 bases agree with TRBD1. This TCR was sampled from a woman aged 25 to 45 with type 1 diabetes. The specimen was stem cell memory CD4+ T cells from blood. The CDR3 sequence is CASSLASGTGAEAFF. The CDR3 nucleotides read TGTGCCAGCAGCTTAGCCTCCGGGACAGGGGCTGAAGCTTTCTTT.